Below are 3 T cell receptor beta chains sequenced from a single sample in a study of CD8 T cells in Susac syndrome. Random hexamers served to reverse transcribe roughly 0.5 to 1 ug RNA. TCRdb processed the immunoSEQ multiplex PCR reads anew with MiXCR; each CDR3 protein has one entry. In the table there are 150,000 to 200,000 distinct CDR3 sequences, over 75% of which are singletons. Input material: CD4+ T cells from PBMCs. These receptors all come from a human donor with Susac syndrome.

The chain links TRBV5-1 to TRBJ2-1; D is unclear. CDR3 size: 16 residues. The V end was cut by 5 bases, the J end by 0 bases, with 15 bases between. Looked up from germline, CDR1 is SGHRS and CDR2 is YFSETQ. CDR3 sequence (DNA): TGCGCCAGCAGTTATCTGTCGGATCACTCCTACAATGAGCAGTTCTTC. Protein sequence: CASSYLSDHSYNEQFF.

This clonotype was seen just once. CDR3 DNA: TGCGCCAGCAGCCAAGGAGAGGGTAAATATGGCTACACCTTC. As protein: CASSQGEGKYGYTF. The chain carries TRBV4-1 and TRBJ1-2; D uncertain. V lost 1 base and J lost 5, with 11 bases in between. The CDR3 covers 14 residues. Germline V gene data show CDR1 as MGHRA and CDR2 as YSYEKL.

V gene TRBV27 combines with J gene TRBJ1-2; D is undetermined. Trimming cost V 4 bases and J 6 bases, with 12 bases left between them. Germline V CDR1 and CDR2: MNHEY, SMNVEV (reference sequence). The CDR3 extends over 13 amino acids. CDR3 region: CASSSLTRHGYTF. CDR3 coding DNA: TGTGCCAGCAGTTCCTTAACCCGGCATGGCTACACCTTC.